The clone carrying this TCR beta chain was seen just once. Its antigen remains unknown. The data stem from a study of OX40 agonist ivuxolimab in advanced cancers. Whole-study results and caveats: There was clonal expansion of CD4+ and CD8+ blood T cells by week 6 at 0.1 to 3.0 mg/kg.

Produced via immunoSEQ multiplex PCR; TCRdb's table is partial and in-frame only. The table records about 14,000 clones, more than 75% of them present only once. Germline V gene data show CDR1 as MRHNA and CDR2 as SNTAGT. The CDR3 contains 16 residues. V gave up 4 bases and J gave up 4 bases, with 17 bases separating them. The specimen was CD4+ or CD8+ T cells sorted from blood, collected in a trial of the OX40 agonist ivuxolimab. This receptor was taken from an adult with an advanced solid tumor such as melanoma, head and neck, liver or kidney cancer. V gene TRBV6-4 combines with J gene TRBJ1-5, with a possible D match to TRBD1 (6 bases). The CDR3 loop reads CASSAPNRGANQPQHF. CDR3 sequence (DNA): TGTGCCAGCAGTGCCCCCAACCGGGGGGCGAATCAGCCCCAGCATTTT.